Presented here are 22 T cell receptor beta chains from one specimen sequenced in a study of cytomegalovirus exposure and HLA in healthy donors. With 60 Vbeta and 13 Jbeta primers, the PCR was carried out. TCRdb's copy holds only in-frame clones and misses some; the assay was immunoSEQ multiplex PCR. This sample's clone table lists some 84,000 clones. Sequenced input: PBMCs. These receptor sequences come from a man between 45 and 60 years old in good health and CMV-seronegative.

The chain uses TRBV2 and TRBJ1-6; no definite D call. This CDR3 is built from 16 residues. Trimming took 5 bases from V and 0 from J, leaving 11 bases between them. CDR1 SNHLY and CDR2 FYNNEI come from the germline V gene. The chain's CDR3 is CASSFDTSSYNSPLHF. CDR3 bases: TGTGCCAGCAGTTTTGATACGAGCTCCTATAATTCACCCCTCCACTTT.

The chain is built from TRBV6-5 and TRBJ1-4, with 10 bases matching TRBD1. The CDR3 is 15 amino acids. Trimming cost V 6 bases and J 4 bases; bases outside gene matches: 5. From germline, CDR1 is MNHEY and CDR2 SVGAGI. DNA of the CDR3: TGTGCCAGCAGGCGGACAGGGGGGTATAATGAAAAACTGTTTTTT. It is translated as CASRRTGGYNEKLFF.

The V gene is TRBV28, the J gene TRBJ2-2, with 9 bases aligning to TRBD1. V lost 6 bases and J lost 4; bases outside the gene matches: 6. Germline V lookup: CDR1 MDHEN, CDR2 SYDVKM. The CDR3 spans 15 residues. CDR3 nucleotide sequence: TGTGCCAGCAGACCGGGACAGGGCTCCACCGGGGAGCTGTTTTTT. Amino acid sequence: CASRPGQGSTGELFF.

The CDR3 reads CASSSNRDYTDTQYF. CDR3 nucleotide sequence: TGTGCCAGCAGCAGCAACCGGGACTACACAGATACGCAGTATTTT. V and J are TRBV6-5 and TRBJ2-3; 7 positions match TRBD2. Germline V lookup: CDR1 MNHEY, CDR2 SVGAGI. V was pared by 6 bases and J by 2 bases, with 8 bases of the junction left unmatched. The CDR3 extends over 15 amino acids.

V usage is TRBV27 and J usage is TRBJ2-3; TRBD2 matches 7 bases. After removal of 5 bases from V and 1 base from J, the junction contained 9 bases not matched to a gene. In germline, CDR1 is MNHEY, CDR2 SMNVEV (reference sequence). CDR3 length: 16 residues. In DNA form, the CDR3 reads TGTGCCAGCAGTCCAATGGCACGGGGGGGCACAGATACGCAGTATTTT. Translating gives CASSPMARGGTDTQYF.

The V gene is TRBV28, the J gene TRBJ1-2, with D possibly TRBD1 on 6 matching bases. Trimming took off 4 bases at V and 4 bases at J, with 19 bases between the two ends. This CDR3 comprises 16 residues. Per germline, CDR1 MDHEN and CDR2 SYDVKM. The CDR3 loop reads CASSSPPGAGCYGYTF. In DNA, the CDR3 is TGTGCCAGCAGTTCTCCCCCAGGGGCGGGCTGCTATGGCTACACCTTC.

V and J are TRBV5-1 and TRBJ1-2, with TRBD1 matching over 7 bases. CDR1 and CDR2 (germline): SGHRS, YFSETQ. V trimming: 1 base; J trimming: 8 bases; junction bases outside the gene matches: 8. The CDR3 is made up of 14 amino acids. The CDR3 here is CASSLLQGDSGYTF. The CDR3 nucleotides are TGCGCCAGCAGCTTGCTCCAGGGGGATAGCGGCTACACCTTC.

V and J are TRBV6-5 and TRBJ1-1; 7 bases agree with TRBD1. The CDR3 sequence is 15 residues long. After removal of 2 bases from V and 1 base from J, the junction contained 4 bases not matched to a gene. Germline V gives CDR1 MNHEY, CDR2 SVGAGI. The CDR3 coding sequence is TGTGCCAGCAGTTACCAGGGGGTCTCGAACACTGAAGCTTTCTTT. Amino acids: CASSYQGVSNTEAFF.

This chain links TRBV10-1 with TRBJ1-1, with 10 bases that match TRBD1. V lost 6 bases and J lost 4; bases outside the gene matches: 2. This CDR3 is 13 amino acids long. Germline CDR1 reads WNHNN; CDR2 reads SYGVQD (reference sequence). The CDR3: CASSRTGGTEAFF. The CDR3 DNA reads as TGCGCCAGCAGCAGGACAGGGGGCACTGAAGCTTTCTTT.

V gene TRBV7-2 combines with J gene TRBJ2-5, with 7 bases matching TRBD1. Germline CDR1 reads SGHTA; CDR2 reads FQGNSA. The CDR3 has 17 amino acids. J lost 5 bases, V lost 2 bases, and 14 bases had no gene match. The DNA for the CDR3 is TGTGCCAGCAGCTTATGGGGATTACAGGGGTCTCCGGAGACCCAGTACTTC. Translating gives CASSLWGLQGSPETQYF.

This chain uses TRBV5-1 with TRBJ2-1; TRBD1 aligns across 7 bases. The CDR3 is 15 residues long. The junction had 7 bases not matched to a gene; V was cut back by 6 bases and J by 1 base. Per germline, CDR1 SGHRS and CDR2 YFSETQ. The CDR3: CASNLRDRSYNEQFF. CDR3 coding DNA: TGCGCCAGCAACCTCCGGGACAGATCCTACAATGAGCAGTTCTTC.

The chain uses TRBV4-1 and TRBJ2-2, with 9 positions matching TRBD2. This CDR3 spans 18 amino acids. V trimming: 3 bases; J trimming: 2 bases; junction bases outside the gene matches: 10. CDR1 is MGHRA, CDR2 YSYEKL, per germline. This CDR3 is CASSQLSSGEPNTGELFF. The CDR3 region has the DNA TGCGCCAGCAGCCAGCTTTCTAGCGGGGAACCCAACACCGGGGAGCTGTTTTTT.

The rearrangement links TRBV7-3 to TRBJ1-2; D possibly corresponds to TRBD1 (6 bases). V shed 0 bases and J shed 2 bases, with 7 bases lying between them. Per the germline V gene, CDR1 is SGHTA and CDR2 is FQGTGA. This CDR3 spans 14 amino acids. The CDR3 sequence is CASSLTTGNYGYTF. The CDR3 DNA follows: TGTGCCAGCAGCTTAACCACAGGGAACTATGGCTACACCTTC.

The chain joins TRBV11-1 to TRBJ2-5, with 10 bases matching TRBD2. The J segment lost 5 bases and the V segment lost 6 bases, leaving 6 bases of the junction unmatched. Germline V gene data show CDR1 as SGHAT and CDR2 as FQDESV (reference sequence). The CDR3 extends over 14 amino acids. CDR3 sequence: CASRTGLAVETQYF. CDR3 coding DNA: TGTGCCAGCAGGACCGGACTAGCGGTGGAGACCCAGTACTTC.

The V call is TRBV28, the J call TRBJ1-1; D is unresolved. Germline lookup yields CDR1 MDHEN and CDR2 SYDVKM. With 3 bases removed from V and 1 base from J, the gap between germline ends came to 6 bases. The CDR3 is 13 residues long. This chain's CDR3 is CASSFSTNTEAFF. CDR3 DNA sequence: TGTGCCAGCAGTTTTTCTACGAACACTGAAGCTTTCTTT. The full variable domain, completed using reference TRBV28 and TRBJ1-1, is DVKVTQSSRYLVKRTGEKVFLECVQDMDHENMFWYRQDPGLGLRLIYFSYDVKMKEKGDIPEGYSVSREKKERFSLILESASTNQTSMYLCASSFSTNTEAFFGQGTRLTVV.

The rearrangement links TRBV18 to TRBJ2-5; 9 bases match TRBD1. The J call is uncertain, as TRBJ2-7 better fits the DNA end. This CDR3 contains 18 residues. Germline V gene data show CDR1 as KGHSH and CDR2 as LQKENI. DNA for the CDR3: TGTGCCAGCTCACCCCAACGGGGGTCGGGACAGGGAGGCTACGAGCAGTACTTC. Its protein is CASSPQRGSGQGGYEQYF.

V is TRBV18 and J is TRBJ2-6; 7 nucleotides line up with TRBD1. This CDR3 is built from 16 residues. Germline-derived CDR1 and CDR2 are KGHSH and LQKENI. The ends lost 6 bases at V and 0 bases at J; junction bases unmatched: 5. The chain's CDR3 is CASSPGQTSGANVLTF. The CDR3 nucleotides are TGTGCCAGCTCGCCGGGACAGACCTCTGGGGCCAACGTCCTGACTTTC.

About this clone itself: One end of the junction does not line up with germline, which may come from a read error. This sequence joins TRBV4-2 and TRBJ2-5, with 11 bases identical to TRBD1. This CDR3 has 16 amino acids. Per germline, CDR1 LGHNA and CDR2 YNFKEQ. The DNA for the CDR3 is TGTGCCAGCAGCCAAGGGACAGGGGGCACCCAACAGACCCAGTACTTC. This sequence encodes CASSQGTGGTQQTQYF.

CDR3 sequence (DNA): TGTGCCAGCAGCCAGACAGGGTTCTCGGATGAAAAACTGTTTTTT. Translated, it gives CASSQTGFSDEKLFF. The chain links TRBV14 to TRBJ1-4; 7 positions match TRBD1. Germline trimming cut 3 bases from V and 6 bases from J; bases unmatched to any gene: 7. This CDR3 contains 15 residues. CDR1 SGHDN and CDR2 FVKESK come from the germline V gene.

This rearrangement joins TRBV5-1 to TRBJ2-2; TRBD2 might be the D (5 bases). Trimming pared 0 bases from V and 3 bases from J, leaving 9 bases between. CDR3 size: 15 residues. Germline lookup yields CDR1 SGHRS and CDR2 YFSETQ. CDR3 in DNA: TGCGCCAGCAGCTTGGCACCGGGGTACACCGGGGAGCTGTTTTTT. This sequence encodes CASSLAPGYTGELFF.

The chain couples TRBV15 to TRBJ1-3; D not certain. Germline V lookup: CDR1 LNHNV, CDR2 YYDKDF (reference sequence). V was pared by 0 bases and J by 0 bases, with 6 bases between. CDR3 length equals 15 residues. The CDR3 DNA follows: TGTGCCACCAGCAGAGATCGTTACTCTGGAAACACCATATATTTT. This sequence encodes CATSRDRYSGNTIYF.

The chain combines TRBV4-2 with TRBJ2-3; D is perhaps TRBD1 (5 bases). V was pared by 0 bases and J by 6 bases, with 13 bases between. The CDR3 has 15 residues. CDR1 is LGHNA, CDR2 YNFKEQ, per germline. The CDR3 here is CASSQEQWGRDTQYF. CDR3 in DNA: TGTGCCAGCAGCCAAGAGCAATGGGGCAGGGATACGCAGTATTTT.